The clone carrying this TCR beta chain came up a few times. The antigen remains undetermined. Unique molecular identifiers were present on the cDNA, and a universal primer site came from template switching. TCRdb independently ran MiXCR on the 5' RACE reads; one entry per CDR3 protein. The sample contains about 810,000 distinct CDR3 sequences, roughly an eighth of which appear only once. This entry comes from a study of identical twins. Points from the study as a whole: Among beta out-of-frame sequences, excess sharing between twins appeared weaker. Monozygotic twins shared more out-of-frame TCR alpha than recombination models predicted. Abundant beta clonotypes from cord blood bore fewer insertions; memory repertoires lacked this pattern.

With V trimmed by 6 bases and J by 2 bases, 7 bases remained unmatched. CDR3 length: 16 amino acids. Separately, the same data were catalogued under a study of yellow fever vaccine responses in identical twins.

Sequencing was done on a sample of PBMCs. This clonotype originated in a woman aged 18-35 years in good health. The V call is TRBV12-3 or TRBV12-4, the J call TRBJ2-6, with TRBD1 identical over 7 bases. DNA of the CDR3: TGTGCCAGCAGCTTGCAAGGGACAGCTGGGGCCAACGTCCTGACTTTC. Translation: CASSLQGTAGANVLTF.